This T cell receptor (beta chain) was sequenced during a study of blood T cell repertoires in COVID-19. About the research overall: Donors in the United States, Italy and Spain gave samples during acute or convalescent COVID-19. Sources were T cells, B-cell-depleted T cells, or PBMCs; the material itself was cDNA or gDNA.

Measured with immunoSEQ multiplex PCR; TCRdb has only the in-frame clones, and not every one. This table has 190,000 or so clones, around 94% appearing once. This clone was seen only a few times. Followed longitudinally, the Seattle patients had been enrolled during active infection. The CDR3 is 17 amino acids. Germline CDR1 and CDR2: LGHDT and YNNKEL (reference sequence). The trim removed 4 bases at V and 3 bases at J, leaving 5 bases unmatched. The chain joins TRBV3-1 (or the pseudogene TRBV3-2) to TRBJ2-1, with 14 nucleotides matching TRBD2. The sequencing input was peripheral blood. The sequence came from a man under 40 with COVID-19, enrolled during active disease. The CDR3 sequence is CASSPVGLAGGYNEQFF. The CDR3 bases are TGTGCCAGCAGCCCCGTAGGACTAGCGGGGGGCTACAATGAGCAGTTCTTC.